Each of the 12 T cell receptor beta chains below was sequenced from the same sample in a study of T cell repertoires in cytomegalovirus infection. TCRdb used MiXCR to reprocess the reads, holding one entry per CDR3 protein. The table lists roughly 340,000 distinct CDR3 sequences, 25% to 35% of them singletons. Antigen specificity for these receptors is unknown. The sample consisted of cultured PBMCs, taken from culture after CMV antigen stimulation. Receptors were obtained from a human donor in good health (CMV status not recorded). Some clones in this sample may be carry-over from other donors' samples.

At least ten counts were recorded for this clonotype. The J gene is TRBJ1-1, the V gene TRBV7-2; perhaps TRBD1 as D (5 bases). Trimming took 1 base from V and 8 from J, leaving 11 bases between them. Germline CDR1 is SGHTA and CDR2 is FQGNSA. The CDR3 length is 13 residues. For the CDR3, the DNA is TGTGCCAGCAGCTTAGGGGTGGGGGACGAAGCTTTCTTT. Protein: CASSLGVGDEAFF.

The chain carries TRBV6-2 or TRBV6-3 and TRBJ2-7; D may correspond to TRBD1 or TRBD2 (5 bases each). The CDR3 runs 14 residues. Germline V CDR1 and CDR2: MNHEY, SVGEGT. V was cut by 5 bases and J by 2 bases, with 13 bases left in between. The CDR3 spells CASSKRDDPYEQYF. CDR3 nucleotides: TGTGCCAGCAGTAAACGGGACGACCCCTACGAGCAGTACTTC.

The chain joins TRBV12-3 or TRBV12-4 to TRBJ1-5; D not certain. V lost 2 bases and J lost 4, with 12 bases in between. CDR3 length: 15 residues. In nucleotides, the CDR3 is TGTGCCAGCAGTTTAACCCGCACCTTTAATCAGCCCCAGCATTTT. Its protein product is CASSLTRTFNQPQHF.

V is TRBV30 and J is TRBJ1-6; tentatively, D is TRBD1 (5 bases). Trimming shortened V by 4 bases and J by 6 bases, and 13 bases separated the two germline ends. The CDR3 has 14 residues. CDR1 GTSNPN and CDR2 SVGIG come from the germline V gene (reference sequence). Here the CDR3 reads CAWIPDSLNSPLHF. The CDR3 DNA sequence: TGTGCCTGGATCCCCGACAGCCTTAATTCACCCCTCCACTTT.

The chain links TRBV29-1 to TRBJ2-6; D assignment may be TRBD1 or TRBD2 (5 bases each). Trimming removed 1 base at V and 3 bases at J, with 16 bases between. Germline lookup yields CDR1 SQVTM and CDR2 ANQGSEA. The CDR3 totals 17 residues. CDR3 coding DNA: TGCAGCGTTGAAGGTTTAGGGACCTCCGGTGGGGCCAACGTCCTGACTTTC. It encodes CSVEGLGTSGGANVLTF.

The V gene is TRBV12-3 or TRBV12-4, the J gene TRBJ1-1; tentative D call: TRBD1 (6 bases). V was trimmed by 6 bases and J by 4 bases, leaving 18 bases between them. The CDR3 runs 15 residues. CDR3: CASSRGWGAGTEAFF. In DNA form, the CDR3 reads TGTGCCAGCAGCCGGGGATGGGGGGCAGGCACTGAAGCTTTCTTT.

This clonotype was detected many times. The chain carries TRBV7-2 and TRBJ1-2, with D possibly matching TRBD1 (5 bases). V lost 5 bases and J 7 bases, leaving 26 bases between the germline ends. The CDR3 has 17 residues. From germline, CDR1 is SGHTA and CDR2 FQGNSA. DNA for the CDR3: TGTGCCAGCAGCCCTGTCCCCAACCGGTTACCAGGGTTTGGCTACACCTTC. Its protein is CASSPVPNRLPGFGYTF.

This clonotype was found once. This chain joins TRBV29-1 and TRBJ2-3, with 8 bases lining up with TRBD1. This CDR3 comprises 14 residues. CDR1 is SQVTM and CDR2 is ANQGSEA in the germline V gene. V trimming: 8 bases; J trimming: 2 bases; junction bases outside the gene matches: 9. The CDR3 is CSSAGTGFTDTQYF. For the CDR3, the DNA is TGCAGCTCGGCAGGGACAGGTTTCACAGATACGCAGTATTTT.

This clonotype was found a few times. This chain connects TRBV13 to TRBJ2-7; D is undetermined. V lost 8 bases and J 3 bases, leaving 11 bases between the germline ends. This CDR3 has 12 amino acids. Germline assignment: CDR1 PRHDT and CDR2 FYEKMQ (reference sequence). In DNA form, the CDR3 reads TGTGCCAGCGCGGCTGAAGACTACGAGCAGTACTTC. Translated: CASAAEDYEQYF. Together with reference TRBV13 and TRBJ2-7, the CDR3 gives the full variable domain: AAGVIQSPRHLIKEKRETATLKCYPIPRHDTVYWYQQGPGQDPQFLISFYEKMQSDKGSIPDRFSAQQFSDYHSELNMSSLELGDSALYFCASAAEDYEQYFGPGTRLTVT.

This clonotype occurred a few times. This chain uses TRBV7-3 with TRBJ2-7; 7 nucleotides agree with TRBD1. J lost 5 bases, V lost 2 bases, and 6 bases had no gene match. Per germline, CDR1 SGHTA and CDR2 FQGTGA. The CDR3 is made up of 14 amino acids. CDR3 sequence (DNA): TGTGCCAGCAGCTTAGCAGGGGGAACCGACGAGCAGTACTTC. This encodes CASSLAGGTDEQYF.

In its sample, this clonotype was seen a few times. The chain employs TRBV7-2 and TRBJ1-4; D may be TRBD1 (6 bases). Trimming shortened V by 5 bases and J by 5 bases, and 15 bases separated the two germline ends. The CDR3 runs 15 residues. Germline-derived CDR1 and CDR2 are SGHTA and FQGNSA. The CDR3 loop reads CASSVRQAVNEKLFF. Written as DNA, the CDR3 is TGTGCCAGCAGCGTCAGACAGGCGGTGAATGAAAAACTGTTTTTT.

V is TRBV12-3 or TRBV12-4 and J is TRBJ1-2; no reliable D call. The CDR3 has 15 residues. V lost 3 bases to trimming and J lost 8 bases, with 19 bases between them. The CDR3 loop reads CASSFDAGRARGYTF. Written as DNA, the CDR3 is TGTGCCAGCAGTTTTGATGCGGGGAGGGCCCGGGGCTACACCTTC.